The rows below give T cell receptor beta chains drawn from one sample of a study of cytomegalovirus exposure and HLA in healthy donors. Profiling relied on immunoSEQ multiplex PCR, and the TCRdb table lists in-frame clones only, not all of them. The sample includes roughly 52,000 clones, 70% to 80% of them seen just once. The sequenced sample was PBMCs. The receptors here all came from a female donor in good health and CMV-seronegative. The CDR3 runs from the conserved cysteine through the conserved F or W. The D gene is left open where the match is weak. Size values are once, few and many counts, or a class for expanded clones, and some rows have none.

v_gene	d_gene	abundance	j_gene	CDR3aa	CDR3nt
TRBV7-2	TRBD1	few	TRBJ2-3	CASSLVAGGVYTDTQYF	TGTGCCAGCAGCTTAGTAGCAGGGGGTGTTTACACAGATACGCAGTATTTT
TRBV6-6	TRBD1	few	TRBJ1-2	CASSTRTGKDYGYTF	TGTGCCAGCAGTACCCGGACAGGGAAGGACTATGGCTACACCTTC
TRBV9	NA	NA	TRBJ1-1	CASSVGGQVDNEAFF	TGTGCCAGCAGCGTAGGGGGGCAGGTCGATAATGAAGCTTTCTTT
TRBV7-2	NA	NA	TRBJ2-3	CASSLAPPGGTDTQYF	TGTGCCAGCAGCTTAGCGCCCCCGGGGGGCACAGATACGCAGTATTTT
TRBV27	TRBD1	NA	TRBJ1-6	CASSFLRLGQVGSSYNSPLHF	TGTGCCAGCAGTTTCCTTCGCCTCGGACAGGTTGGCAGCTCCTATAATTCACCCCTCCACTTT
TRBV7-2	NA	few	TRBJ2-3	CASSSQSTDTQYF	TGTGCCAGCAGCTCCCAATCCACAGATACGCAGTATTTT
TRBV7-3	NA	NA	TRBJ1-1	CASSQDPGAGKNTEAFF	TGTGCCAGCAGCCAAGATCCAGGGGCGGGTAAGAACACTGAAGCTTTCTTT
TRBV5-5	NA	NA	TRBJ1-1	CASSRISPGQNTEAFF	TGTGCCAGCAGCCGAATTTCCCCGGGACAGAACACTGAAGCTTTCTTT
TRBV7-2	NA	NA	TRBJ1-1	CASSPIPTGERDTEAFF	TGTGCCAGCAGTCCTATCCCGACGGGAGAGAGGGACACTGAAGCTTTCTTT
TRBV5-1	TRBD1	NA	TRBJ1-1	CASSFHRQGMNTEAFF	TGCGCCAGCAGCTTCCACCGACAGGGCATGAACACTGAAGCTTTCTTT
TRBV29-1	NA	NA	TRBJ2-1	CSVETPYTESYNEQFF	TGCAGCGTTGAAACTCCTTATACCGAATCATACAATGAGCAGTTCTTC
TRBV4-2	NA	NA	TRBJ1-1	CASSQDPGVTEAFF	TGTGCCAGCAGCCAAGATCCCGGGGTCACTGAAGCTTTCTTT
TRBV5-1	NA	NA	TRBJ1-6	CASSLTGGDSPLHF	TGCGCCAGCAGCTTAACAGGCGGCGATTCACCCCTCCACTTT
TRBV10-3	TRBD1	NA	TRBJ1-2	CAISDRDRGFYGYTF	TGTGCCATCAGCGACCGGGACAGGGGGTTCTATGGCTACACCTTC
TRBV9	TRBD1	few	TRBJ1-1	CASSVLPQGQGNTEAFF	TGTGCCAGCAGCGTTTTACCCCAGGGACAGGGAAACACTGAAGCTTTCTTT
TRBV19	NA	NA	TRBJ1-5	CASSAGSGQPQHF	TGTGCCAGTAGCGCGGGGTCGGGGCAGCCCCAGCATTTT
TRBV6-4	NA	once	TRBJ1-5	CASSTGWGQPQHF	TGTGCCAGCAGCACAGGGTGGGGTCAGCCCCAGCATTTT
TRBV7-9	NA	NA	TRBJ1-4	CASSLAGVPTNEKLFF	TGTGCCAGCAGCCTGGCGGGGGTCCCAACTAATGAAAAACTGTTTTTT
TRBV11-1	NA	NA	TRBJ2-7	CASSARHVEYEQYF	TGTGCCAGCAGCGCGAGACATGTCGAGTACGAGCAGTACTTC
TRBV10-2	TRBD2	few	TRBJ2-3	CASSDAGGPTDTQYF	TGCGCCAGCAGTGATGCGGGGGGGCCAACAGATACGCAGTATTTT
TRBV19	TRBD2	NA	TRBJ2-7	CASSKLAGGHYEQYF	TGTGCCAGTAGTAAACTAGCGGGGGGGCACTACGAGCAGTACTTC
TRBV27	TRBD1	NA	TRBJ1-2	CASGQGLGYTF	TGTGCCAGTGGACAGGGACTAGGCTACACCTTC
TRBV9	NA	NA	TRBJ2-3	CASNQGTWSTDTQYF	TGTGCCAGCAATCAAGGGACTTGGAGCACAGATACGCAGTATTTT